Following are 17 T cell receptor beta chains from one sample sequenced in a study of cytomegalovirus exposure and HLA in healthy donors (dated by TCRdb to about 2017). The library was obtained by the immunoSEQ multiplex PCR assay. The multiplex PCR relied on a mix of 60 forward primers for TCR Vbeta segments and 13 reverse primers for TCR Jbeta segments. Drawn from immuneACCESS, this table holds only the in-frame rearrangements with V and J called that TCRdb kept. Clones are partly lost; checked studies trace under half to an unresolved V gene and leave the rest unexplained. A total of roughly 97,000 clones appear in this sample, approximately 85% of them only once. About 4.9% of the sample comes from the top ten. The specimen was PBMCs. All receptors come from a middle-aged man in good health and CMV-seropositive.

The chain carries TRBV2 and TRBJ1-2, with 7 positions matching TRBD1. The ends lost 8 bases at V and 7 bases at J; junction bases unmatched: 13. CDR3 length equals 14 residues. In germline, CDR1 is SNHLY, CDR2 FYNNEI. The CDR3 here is CASGLKGQLLGYTF. The CDR3 DNA is TGTGCCAGCGGCCTAAAGGGACAGCTTCTTGGCTACACCTTC.

The chain combines TRBV2 with TRBJ2-1; D uncertain. Germline values: CDR1 SNHLY, CDR2 FYNNEI. This CDR3 has 15 residues. The V end lost 4 bases, the J end lost 0 bases, and 10 bases lay between the germline ends. The CDR3 sequence: CASSVNLSSYNEQFF. CDR3 DNA sequence: TGTGCCAGCAGTGTGAACCTGAGCTCCTACAATGAGCAGTTCTTC.

The chain is built from TRBV15 and TRBJ1-4, with D hard to call. The CDR3 consists of 16 residues. Between the trimmed V and J ends, which lost 0 bases and 4 bases, there was a span of 12 bases. The germline V gene encodes CDR1 LNHNV and CDR2 YYDKDF (reference sequence). CDR3 in DNA: TGTGCCACCAGCAGAGATTGGGCAGCTATTAATGAAAAACTGTTTTTT. This sequence encodes CATSRDWAAINEKLFF.

This clone has just a few counts. V and J are TRBV27 and TRBJ2-5; D is uncertain. The CDR3 runs 15 residues. In germline, CDR1 is MNHEY, CDR2 SMNVEV (reference sequence). V shed 5 bases and J shed 4 bases, with 17 bases lying between them. CDR3 DNA sequence: TGTGCCAGCAGTCCGACACCTTCCTCTGGAGAGACCCAGTACTTC. Translating it yields CASSPTPSSGETQYF.

The chain couples TRBV18 to TRBJ2-2, with 8 nucleotides matching TRBD1. Germline V lookup: CDR1 KGHSH, CDR2 LQKENI. J lost 0 bases, V lost 4 bases, and 4 bases had no gene match. The CDR3 covers 16 residues. CDR3 loop: CASSHQGATNTGELFF. The DNA for the CDR3 is TGTGCCAGCTCACATCAGGGGGCGACGAACACCGGGGAGCTGTTTTTT. Combining the CDR3 with reference TRBV18 and TRBJ2-2 gives the whole variable domain NAGVMQNPRHLVRRRGQEARLRCSPMKGHSHVYWYRQLPEEGLKFMVYLQKENIIDESGMPKERFSAEFPKEGPSILRIQQVVRGDSAAYFCASSHQGATNTGELFFGEGSRLTVL.

The CDR3 DNA follows: TGCGCCAGCAGCTTGGTGAGCGGGAGGGCGGAGACCCAGTACTTC. As protein: CASSLVSGRAETQYF. The rearrangement uses TRBV5-1 and TRBJ2-5, with TRBD2 identical over 10 bases. With V trimmed by 0 bases and J by 5 bases, 4 bases remained unmatched. The germline V gene has CDR1 SGHRS and CDR2 YFSETQ. The CDR3 loop spans 15 amino acids.

The genes are TRBV19 and TRBJ1-1; 9 bases align to TRBD1. In germline, CDR1 is LNHDA, CDR2 SQIVND (reference sequence). With 7 bases clipped from V and 5 bases from J, the junction kept 8 bases outside the gene matches. This CDR3 comprises 14 residues. CDR3 in DNA: TGTGCCAGTAACAAGACAGGGGGAGGTACTGAAGCTTTCTTT. It specifies CASNKTGGGTEAFF. Complete variable domain (other parts from reference TRBV19 and TRBJ1-1): DGGITQSPKYLFRKEGQNVTLSCEQNLNHDAMYWYRQDPGQGLRLIYYSQIVNDFQKGDIAEGYSVSREKKESFPLTVTSAQKNPTAFYLCASNKTGGGTEAFFGQGTRLTVV.

The chain carries TRBV9 and TRBJ2-7, with 10 bases fitting TRBD2. CDR3 length equals 15 residues. The germline V gene encodes CDR1 SGDLS and CDR2 YYNGEE. Trimming cost V 2 bases and J 4 bases; bases outside gene matches: 6. The CDR3 DNA reads as TGTGCCAGCAGCGTCTCTAGCGGGAGTACTTACGAGCAGTACTTC. Translating it yields CASSVSSGSTYEQYF.

In this sample, this clone turned up once. V is TRBV10-3 and J is TRBJ2-2; 10 bases line up with TRBD2. Germline V gene data show CDR1 as ENHRY and CDR2 as SYGVKD. V was pared by 4 bases and J by 0 bases, with 11 bases of the junction left unmatched. There are 19 residues in the CDR3. As DNA, the CDR3 is TGTGCCATCAGTGCTGGGACTAGCGCAACGTTCGCGAACACCGGGGAGCTGTTTTTT. Encoded protein: CAISAGTSATFANTGELFF.

This sequence joins TRBV29-1 and TRBJ1-2, with 8 bases lining up with TRBD1. The CDR3 has 13 residues. Germline CDR1 reads SQVTM; CDR2 reads ANQGSEA. The V and J ends lost 6 bases and 4 bases, in that order; junction bases with no gene match: 7. The CDR3, as DNA: TGCAGCGTCGAACAGGGGGTGAGCTATGGCTACACCTTC. This sequence encodes CSVEQGVSYGYTF. Variable domain in full (rest from reference TRBV29-1 and TRBJ1-2): SAVISQKPSRDICQRGTSLTIQCQVDSQVTMMFWYRQQPGQSLTLIATANQGSEATYESGFVIDKFPISRPNLTFSTLTVSNMSPEDSSIYLCSVEQGVSYGYTFGSGTRLTVV.

This clone was seen a handful of times. V gene TRBV19 combines with J gene TRBJ1-2, with D possibly matching TRBD1 (5 bases). V was cut by 3 bases and J by 1 base, with 12 bases left in between. CDR3 size: 15 residues. Looked up from germline, CDR1 is LNHDA and CDR2 is SQIVND (reference sequence). CDR3 DNA sequence: TGTGCCAGTAGTATTGGGGCCGGGGGTAACTATGGCTACACCTTC. This encodes CASSIGAGGNYGYTF.

This clone was picked up a small number of times. This sequence joins TRBV6-4 and TRBJ1-1; TRBD1 might be the D (6 bases). CDR3 length equals 13 residues. The germline V gene has CDR1 MRHNA and CDR2 SNTAGT. Trimming took 3 bases from V and 4 from J, leaving 9 bases between them. The CDR3 coding sequence is TGTGCCAGCAGTGAAACAGGGCGCACTGAAGCTTTCTTT. Protein: CASSETGRTEAFF.

This clone has a handful of counts. The chain has TRBV5-1 and TRBJ1-1, with TRBD1 matching over 8 bases. The germline V gene encodes CDR1 SGHRS and CDR2 YFSETQ. The CDR3 is 14 amino acids. V lost 3 bases and J lost 1; bases outside the gene matches: 2. CDR3 in DNA: TGCGCCAGCAGCTCGGGACAGGCGAACACTGAAGCTTTCTTT. Residues: CASSSGQANTEAFF. Variable domain in full (rest from reference TRBV5-1 and TRBJ1-1): KAGVTQTPRYLIKTRGQQVTLSCSPISGHRSVSWYQQTPGQGLQFLFEYFSETQRNKGNFPGRFSGRQFSNSRSEMNVSTLELGDSALYLCASSSGQANTEAFFGQGTRLTVV.

The rearrangement joins TRBV6-5 to TRBJ2-1, with TRBD2 matching 12 bases. The V and J ends lost 6 bases and 4 bases, in that order; junction bases with no gene match: 4. This CDR3 has 15 residues. The germline V gene has CDR1 MNHEY and CDR2 SVGAGI. The CDR3 nucleotides read TGTGCCAGCAGCCGTCTAGCGGGAGGGTACAATGAGCAGTTCTTC. It is translated as CASSRLAGGYNEQFF.

V usage is TRBV28 and J usage is TRBJ2-7, with D perhaps TRBD1 (6 bases). The V gene lost 4 bases and the J gene lost 2 bases, with 15 bases spanning the gap. The germline V gene encodes CDR1 MDHEN and CDR2 SYDVKM. CDR3 length: 15 residues. CDR3 in amino acids: CASSSARTGPYEQYF. The CDR3 DNA sequence: TGTGCCAGCAGTTCCGCCCGAACAGGGCCCTACGAGCAGTACTTC.

The chain carries TRBV7-8 and TRBJ1-5, with D perhaps matching TRBD1 (5 bases). The V end was cut by 7 bases, the J end by 1 base, with 14 bases between. The germline CDR1 and CDR2 sequences are SGHVS and FQNEAQ. The CDR3 runs to 15 residues. CDR3 amino acids: CASNPGGRSNQPQHF. The CDR3 DNA is TGTGCCAGCAACCCCGGGGGGAGGAGCAATCAGCCCCAGCATTTT. The variable domain in full, with the rest retrieved from reference TRBV7-8 and TRBJ1-5, is GAGVSQSPRYKVAKRGQDVALRCDPISGHVSLFWYQQALGQGPEFLTYFQNEAQLDKSGLPSDRFFAERPEGSVSTLKIQRTQQEDSAVYLCASNPGGRSNQPQHFGDGTRLSIL.

This clone was seen more than once but under ten times. The chain employs TRBV7-6 and TRBJ2-7, with D possibly being TRBD2 (6 bases). The CDR3 spans 13 residues. V was shortened by 5 bases and J by 3 bases, with 11 bases between the two germline ends. The germline gives CDR1 SGHVS, CDR2 FNYEAQ. CDR3 in DNA: TGTGCCAGCAGCGCGGGACCAAACTACGAGCAGTACTTC. Protein sequence: CASSAGPNYEQYF.